Here is one T cell receptor beta chain with its context. Its antigen specificity is not known. No much larger clonotype is one base removed from it; base qualities were not supplied. The collaborating institutions used their own protocols to collect whole blood in K2EDTA tubes. For TCRbeta analysis, collaborator samples were shipped as frozen whole blood, as isolated PBMCs, or as DNA extracted from either sample type. The sample is drawn from a study of blood T cell repertoires in COVID-19 (dated by TCRdb to about 2020). Looking at the study overall: The collaborator samples originated in the United States, Italy and Spain and spanned the acute and convalescent phases of COVID-19. The prospective study material was composed of cDNA or gDNA derived from T cells, B-cell-depleted T cells, or PBMCs. Subjects who had been exposed to COVID-19, were actively infected with it, or had recovered from it provided the deeply sampled blood TCRbeta repertoires that made up the dataset. The repertoires were made available in a free public database intended to serve as a resource for research on the immune response to SARS-CoV-2. Samples came from the ongoing ImmuneRACE study (first 160 participants) plus 1,254 subjects from 6 global collaborators. The sample metadata nearly always contained a de-identified subject ID, COVID-19 status, age in years and sex. Where HLA class I and class II types were available, the types were taken from metadata supplied by the sample provider, not from assay-based typing. Overall study results and their limits: Clinical and demographic metadata were provided uncurated, with the amount varying by source and participant.

The CDR3 spans 15 residues, from the cysteine through the phenylalanine. The read is trimmed to its CDR3 DNA, 45 bases read in frame from base 1. Clipping removes 0 bases from V and 4 bases from J, with 4 as the unmatched junction base count. Taken from the germline V gene, the CDR1 and CDR2 loops are LGHNA and YNFKEQ. TCRbeta CDR3 regions were amplified from genomic DNA using the immunoSEQ Assay, a bias-controlled multiplex PCR. The original methods were these. The number of nucleated cells in each sample was estimated from the amplification of reference gene primers within the assay. Sequence reads were collapsed and filtered to measure the absolute abundance of every unique TCRbeta CDR3 rearrangement. Productive Simpson clonality was computed per sample as the square root of Simpson's diversity index over productive rearrangements. TCRdb mirrors the immuneACCESS table, restricted to in-frame sequences. Some clones are absent from its copies; in checked studies, under half trace to an unresolved V gene, and the reason for the others is unknown. The V and J calls and clone size were taken over from that table, and D and trimming were inferred from the DNA. This sample lists 210,000 or so clones; around 80% were detected once. The ten largest clones add up to around 5% of the sample.

This sequence uses TRBV4-2 and TRBJ2-7, with 9 bases in between that match TRBD2. Sequencing input: peripheral blood. This sequence was found in a human donor in a cohort sampled during active COVID-19. Here the CDR3 is given as CASSQDYTSGYEQYF. Here is the DNA: TGTGCCAGCAGCCAAGATTATACTAGCGGGTACGAGCAGTACTTC.